This entry lists 12 T cell receptor beta chains sequenced from one sample in a study of tumor-infiltrating lymphocytes in primary liver carcinoma. Total RNA amounting to 500 ng was the source from which TCR beta cDNA was made with a constant-region primer. Sequencing libraries for TCR beta derived from three nested multiplex PCR rounds that used slightly modified ARM-PCR. TRBV1-TRBV30 forward primers and a C-beta reverse primer were used in the first two PCR rounds, which each ran for about 10 cycles. TCRdb used MiXCR to reprocess the multiplex PCR reads, holding one entry per CDR3 protein. The sample has about 310,000 distinct CDR3 sequences, almost 60% seen once. The study extracted blood RNA from unsorted whole blood and also extracted germline DNA. The source material was peripheral blood. These receptors were obtained from a woman aged 25 to 39 with primary liver carcinoma and hepatitis B virus infection.

A few counts support this clonotype. The chain combines TRBV28 with TRBJ1-1; 11 bases map to TRBD1. Germline CDR1 and CDR2: MDHEN and SYDVKM. With 5 bases clipped from V and 6 bases from J, the junction kept 5 bases outside the gene matches. There are 14 residues in the CDR3. The CDR3 reads CASSGDRGVAEAFF. In DNA form, the CDR3 reads TGTGCCAGCAGTGGGGACAGGGGGGTCGCTGAAGCTTTCTTT.

This clonotype was seen at least ten times. This chain joins TRBV10-3 and TRBJ2-5, with D uncertain. V was shortened by 0 bases and J by 2 bases, with 10 bases between the two germline ends. The CDR3 extends over 15 amino acids. Germline V CDR1 and CDR2: ENHRY, SYGVKD. CDR3 sequence: CAISESATRQETQYF. The CDR3 DNA is TGTGCCATCAGTGAGTCGGCTACCAGACAAGAGACCCAGTACTTC.

This clonotype was observed at least ten times. The chain combines TRBV29-1 with TRBJ2-3; TRBD2 matches 9 bases. Germline values: CDR1 SQVTM, CDR2 ANQGSEA. The CDR3 has 14 amino acids. J lost 2 bases, V lost 6 bases, and 6 bases had no gene match. The DNA of the CDR3 is TGCAGCGTCGCCCTAGCGGGGTACACAGATACGCAGTATTTT. This encodes CSVALAGYTDTQYF.

The rearrangement links TRBV12-3 or TRBV12-4 to TRBJ1-3; D is unresolved. V lost 3 bases and J lost 5, with 11 bases in between. The CDR3 contains 14 residues. The DNA of the CDR3 is TGTGCCAGCAGTTTTGGCGAGCTGAGAAACACCATATATTTT. It specifies CASSFGELRNTIYF.

This clonotype showed up just a few times. A clone one base away is much larger, so this may be a read error. The V call is TRBV4-2, the J call TRBJ2-3; TRBD2 might be the D (5 bases). Per the germline V gene, CDR1 is LGHNA and CDR2 is YNFKEQ. This CDR3 comprises 14 residues. V gave up 0 bases and J gave up 8 bases, with 12 bases separating them. The CDR3 DNA is TGTGCCAGCAGCCAAGAAGGTGATGGAGGTACGCAGTATTTT. Its translation: CASSQEGDGGTQYF.

Concerning this clonotype: No conserved phenylalanine or tryptophan is present at the end of the CDR3, so a read error is the likely explanation. The chain links TRBV12-3 or TRBV12-4 to TRBJ1-5, with TRBD1 as a possible D gene (5 bases). The CDR3 is 15 residues long. The CDR3 DNA reads as TGTGCCAGTAGTTTATTAGGGGCTAGCAATCAGCCCCAGCATTCT. The encoded protein is CASSLLGASNQPQHS.

As concerns this clonotype: The conserved phenylalanine or tryptophan normally closing the CDR3 is absent here, so this likely arose from a read error. V and J are TRBV28 and TRBJ2-7; D gene ambiguous. This CDR3 has 17 residues. Germline assignment: CDR1 MDHEN and CDR2 SYDVKM. Trimming stripped 6 bases from V and 0 bases from J, with 21 bases between. The DNA of the CDR3 is TGTGCCAGCAGCCTCCCGTTGGGCGGATGGTACTCCTACGAGCAGTACCTT. It encodes CASSLPLGGWYSYEQYL.

Concerning this clonotype: With a much larger clone just one base away, this may be a read error. The chain uses TRBV6-2 or TRBV6-3 and TRBJ2-1, with D uncertain. This CDR3 contains 11 residues. The V gene's germline CDR1 is MNHEY and CDR2 SVGEGT. CDR3 sequence reads: CTSSLKVEQFF. CDR3 coding DNA: TGTACCAGCAGTTTGAAGGTTGAGCAGTTCTTC.

Details on this clonotype: Compared with germline, one end of the junction differs, possibly owing to a read error. The J gene is TRBJ2-2, the V gene TRBV11-3, with D perhaps TRBD2 (5 bases). Germline lookup yields CDR1 SGHNT and CDR2 YENEEA. The CDR3 covers 17 residues. CDR3 DNA: TGTGCCAGCGTCTTAAGTATAGTTCCTATGAACACCGGGGAGCCGTTTTTT. It yields the protein CASVLSIVPMNTGEPFF.

This clonotype was detected only once. A much larger clone lies a single base off, so this may be a read error. The chain uses TRBV7-9 and TRBJ2-1; D is tentatively TRBD1 or TRBD2 (5 bases each). The CDR3 runs to 14 residues. The germline CDR1 and CDR2 sequences are SEHNR and FQNEAQ (reference sequence). CDR3 bases: TGTGCCAGCAGCTTCATGGGGGTCTACAATGAGCGGTTCTTC. Its translation: CASSFMGVYNERFF. Full variable domain (missing parts from reference TRBV7-9 and TRBJ2-1): DTGVSQNPRHKITKRGQNVTFRCDPISEHNRLYWYRQTLGQGPEFLTYFQNEAQLEKSRLLSDRFSAERPKGSFSTLEIQRTEQGDSAMYLCASSFMGVYNERFFGPGTRLTVL.

The chain couples TRBV7-8 to TRBJ2-2; 8 nucleotides match TRBD1. Germline lookup yields CDR1 SGHVS and CDR2 FQNEAQ. With 3 bases clipped from V and 5 bases from J, the junction kept 8 bases outside the gene matches. The CDR3 sequence is 16 residues long. The CDR3 region has the DNA TGTGCCAGCAGCTTCTCCCGGGACAGGCGGACCGGGGAGCTGTTTTTT. Encoded protein: CASSFSRDRRTGELFF.

The chain uses TRBV12-3 or TRBV12-4 and TRBJ2-3, with D possibly called TRBD1 or TRBD2 (6 bases each). The CDR3 consists of 18 residues. V was clipped by 0 bases and J by 3 bases, with 19 bases between them. The chain's CDR3 is CASSLARGTPSGTDTQYF. The DNA of the CDR3 is TGTGCCAGCAGTTTAGCGCGTGGGACACCGAGCGGGACAGATACGCAGTATTTT.